This TCR beta chain was retrieved from a study of T cell changes during pregnancy in multiple sclerosis. The V gene's germline CDR1 is SQVTM and CDR2 ANQGSEA. V shed 4 bases, J shed 10 bases, and the junction held 12 bases outside the gene matches. The CDR3 extends over 14 amino acids. The protocol was immunoSEQ multiplex PCR, while the TCRdb copy is restricted to in-frame clones and leaves out a portion. The repertoire holds tens of thousands of clones, with roughly 90% as singletons. The chain recombines TRBV29-1 with TRBJ2-1; 8 nucleotides match TRBD2. The sequencing here drew on peripheral blood, taken in the first trimester of pregnancy. This TCR was sampled from a female donor with multiple sclerosis, enrolled in a pregnancy study. The CDR3 sequence is CSVAGNSGIREQFF. CDR3 sequence (DNA): TGCAGCGTTGCGGGCAATAGCGGGATAAGGGAGCAGTTCTTC.